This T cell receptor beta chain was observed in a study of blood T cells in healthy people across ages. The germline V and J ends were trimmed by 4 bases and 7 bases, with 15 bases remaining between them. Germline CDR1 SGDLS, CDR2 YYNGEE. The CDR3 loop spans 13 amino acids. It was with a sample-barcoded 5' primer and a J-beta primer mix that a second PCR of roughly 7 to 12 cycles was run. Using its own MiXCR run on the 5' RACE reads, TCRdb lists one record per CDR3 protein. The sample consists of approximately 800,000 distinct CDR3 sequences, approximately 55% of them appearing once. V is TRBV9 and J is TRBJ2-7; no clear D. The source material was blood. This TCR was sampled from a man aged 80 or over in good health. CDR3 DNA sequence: TGTGCCAGCAGCAAAAAACAGATTGGGGAGCAGTACTTC. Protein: CASSKKQIGEQYF.